This TCR delta chain was sequenced in a study of Vδ1+ human thymocytes. About this clone itself: Its antigen is undetermined.

General study results and limits: Highly polyclonal TRG and TRD repertoires with Gaussian CDR3 length distributions appeared in thymus. The authors advised highly purified populations and single-cell validation.

Extracted RNA was reverse transcribed into cDNA. The CDR3 regions were amplified by multiplex PCR from V-gene primers to a constant-region primer. TCRdb re-called the multiplex PCR reads via CATT. The sample consists of fewer than 30,000 delta-chain clones, about 7.4% of them appearing once. The CDR3 is 23 residues long. Germline V lookup: CDR1 TSWWSYY, CDR2 QGS. The V segment lost 1 base and the J segment 3 bases; nucleotides outside the gene matches: 26. The sample comprised Vdelta1+ gamma-delta thymocytes from the thymus. The subset: FACS-sorted CD3+ TCRalphabeta- TCRVdelta1+ TCRVdelta2- thymocytes. This clonotype was obtained from a girl under two years old who had congenital heart surgery. The V call is TRDV1, the J call TRDJ1, with TRDD3 identical over 10 bases. Here the CDR3 DNA reads TGTGCTCTTGGGGAACCTGAATTCTTCCTTCCCGGGGGATACGATGTCTCCTCCGATAAACTCATCTTT. Its protein product is CALGEPEFFLPGGYDVSSDKLIF.